This T cell receptor beta chain was documented in a study of blood T cells in healthy people across ages. The germline V gene encodes CDR1 PRHDT and CDR2 FYEKMQ (reference sequence). Trimming took 5 bases from V and 5 from J, leaving 15 bases between them. The CDR3 totals 14 residues. With a J-beta primer mix and a sample-barcoded 5' primer, a second PCR ran 7 to 11 cycles. Every sample returned 3 million or more CDR3-containing paired-end reads. MiXCR was run by TCRdb on the 5' RACE reads, yielding one entry per CDR3 protein. In the table there are 1.4 million to 1.5 million distinct CDR3 sequences, roughly 45% of which are singletons.

The specimen was blood. The chain recombines TRBV13 with TRBJ1-1; weak D call: TRBD1 (6 bases). The TCR sequence derives from a woman aged 18-29 years in good health. The CDR3 spells CASSPPGARTEAFF. The CDR3 DNA reads TGTGCCAGCAGCCCCCCGGGGGCGAGAACTGAAGCTTTCTTT.